This T cell receptor (beta chain) was identified in a study of Ad26.COV2.S vaccination and SARS-CoV-2 variants. Clones were sequenced by immunoSEQ multiplex PCR, and TCRdb holds only the in-frame ones, with some missing. Of about 350,000 clones in the sample, roughly 94% were seen once. The length of the CDR3 is 15 residues. Trimming cost V 2 bases and J 11 bases; bases outside gene matches: 12. Germline CDR1 and CDR2: MDHEN and SYDVKM. Study-wide results and caveats: Assessments of TCR breadth and depth may have underestimated the total T cell responses. Placebo recipients trailed vaccine recipients in spike-specific TCR breadth.

A remark on this clone: Its antigen is unknown.

The sequencing used peripheral blood, collected after recovery from COVID-19. The chain links TRBV28 to TRBJ2-3; 8 bases fit TRBD1. The TCR sequence derives from a human donor who had recovered from COVID-19. The CDR3 nucleotides read TGTGCCAGCAGTTTACAGGGGGCCGGGGGAGGAGGGCAGTATTTT. It codes for CASSLQGAGGGGQYF.